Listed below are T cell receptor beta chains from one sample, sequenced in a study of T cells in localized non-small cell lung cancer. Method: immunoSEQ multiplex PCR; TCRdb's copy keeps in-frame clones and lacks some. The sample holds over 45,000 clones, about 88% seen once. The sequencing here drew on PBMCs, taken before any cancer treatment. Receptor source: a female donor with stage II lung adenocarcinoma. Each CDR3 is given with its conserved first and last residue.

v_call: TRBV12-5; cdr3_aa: CASGIAGYDYNEQFF
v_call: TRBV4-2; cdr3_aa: CASSQERFEAFF
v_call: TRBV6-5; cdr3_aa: CASSYRAGGETQYF
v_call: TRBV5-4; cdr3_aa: CASSFNSARRVYTQYF
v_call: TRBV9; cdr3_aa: CASSVDASPQFF
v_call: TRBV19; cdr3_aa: CASRYYPGELFF
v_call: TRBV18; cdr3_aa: CASSPGTDKGYTF
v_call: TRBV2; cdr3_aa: CAKGGADQPQHF
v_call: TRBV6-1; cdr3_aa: CASSVGQNTEAFF
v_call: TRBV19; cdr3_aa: CASQDRRGTDTQYF
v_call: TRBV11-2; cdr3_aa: CASSPKLGGFYNSPLHF
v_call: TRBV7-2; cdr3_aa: CASSLAVRTYEQYF
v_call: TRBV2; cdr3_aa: CASRKGSAGNTIYF
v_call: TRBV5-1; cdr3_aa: CARLTPDRATGELFF
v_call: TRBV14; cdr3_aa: CASSQSRGTQYF
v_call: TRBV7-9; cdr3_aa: CASSLEMGQDGYTF
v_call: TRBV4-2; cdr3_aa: CASSQDLGRGANNEQFF
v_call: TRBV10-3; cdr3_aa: CAITGGGHEQYF
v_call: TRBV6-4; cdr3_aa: CASSDEGSTGELFF
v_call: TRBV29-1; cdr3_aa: CSGGGIGNEQFF
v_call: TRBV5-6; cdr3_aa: CASSLRVNYGYTF
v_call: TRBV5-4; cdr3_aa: CASSSSRTGQETQYF
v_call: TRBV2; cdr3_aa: CASSVDSGNTIYF
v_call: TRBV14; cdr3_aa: CASSQESEIVSDTQYF
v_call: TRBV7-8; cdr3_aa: CASSPQAAGAMNTEAFF
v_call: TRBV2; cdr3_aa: CASRERGITEAFF
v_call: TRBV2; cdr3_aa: CASSRDSDLRGNQPQHF
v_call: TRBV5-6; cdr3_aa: CASSPGSIWDSGNTIYF
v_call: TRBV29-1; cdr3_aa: CSVPTTGGTEAFF
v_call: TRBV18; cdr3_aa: CASSPRTVTSGGEQFF
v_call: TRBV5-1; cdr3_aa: CASSLEGYYSYGYTF